This T cell receptor beta chain was observed in a study of OX40 agonist ivuxolimab in advanced cancers. In terms of the full investigation: Ivuxolimab, which targeted the costimulatory receptor OX40 (CD134), was an agonistic, fully human IgG2 monoclonal antibody. Intravenous ivuxolimab was administered to patients every 2 weeks at six dose levels: 0.01, 0.1, 0.3, 1.5, 3 and 10 mg/kg. Of the roughly 54 patients in dose escalation, around 20 had hepatocellular carcinoma, around 15 had melanoma, 9 had renal cell carcinoma and 9 had head and neck cancer. A male proportion of 82.7% and a mean age of around 60 years, ranging from 23 to 79, were recorded for the dose-escalation cohort. Prior anti-PD-1, anti-PD-L1 or anti-CTLA-4 therapy was permitted, and checkpoint inhibitors had been received by 30% to 40% of dose-escalation patients. Three dose-escalation patients achieved partial responses, one with hepatocellular carcinoma and two with cutaneous melanoma. The point of sequencing TCRbeta in the periphery was to test whether ivuxolimab changed TCR sequence diversity and drove clonal T-cell expansion. The monotherapy dose-escalation portion (N ≈ 52 patients) of the phase I ivuxolimab trial is reported in the paper.

The full study reports these points: At doses of 0.1 to 3.0 mg/kg, clonal expansion of both CD4+ and CD8+ T cells in blood was seen between baseline and week 6. In the 0.1-3.0 mg/kg groups, partial responders had among the lowest normalized peripheral clonal expansion, particularly in CD8+ T cells. Low levels of normalized T-cell clonal expansion were also seen in some nonresponding patients. The antigen specificity of the clonally expanded peripheral T cells was not determined. After ivuxolimab, more expanded clones were found on average in CD8+ T cells than in CD4+ T cells.

Its CDR3 holds 15 amino acids, cysteine through phenylalanine. Of all the DNA, just the CDR3 is kept, 45 bases in frame from base 1. Reading the germline V gene gives CDR1 SGHDT and CDR2 YYEEEE. V is shortened by 4 bases, J by 5 bases, and the region joining them spans 16 bases. Genomic DNA was isolated from the sorted cells so that the TCRbeta CDR3 region could be sequenced. The immunoSEQ Assay was used for sequencing of TCRbeta CDR3 regions. The clones in this table, taken by TCRdb from immuneACCESS, are in-frame only. Not every clone is retained; where verified, under half of the shortfall comes from an unresolved V gene, and the cause of the rest is unknown. The sample table lists approximately 98,000 clones, about 91% of them with a count of one. The biggest ten clones account for approximately 0.63% of the sample. The trial excluded patients who had a history of autoimmune disease or who were on systemic immunosuppression. Peripheral blood for TCR sequencing was collected from all dose cohorts at baseline, on cycle 4 day 1, and on cycle 7 day 1. The samples were taken from a phase I, first-in-human, multicenter, open-label dose-escalation trial of ivuxolimab. Adults with locally advanced or metastatic melanoma, renal cell carcinoma, hepatocellular carcinoma or head and neck squamous cell carcinoma were enrolled in the trial. Before TCR sequencing, CD4+ T cells and CD8+ T cells from peripheral blood were sorted into separate populations.

Points on this clone: Its antigen is unknown. Per-nucleotide qualities are absent, and no much larger clonotype sits a single base away.

The sample consisted of CD4+ or CD8+ T cells sorted from blood, taken in a trial of the OX40 agonist ivuxolimab. The sequence was collected from an adult with an advanced solid tumor such as melanoma, head and neck, liver or kidney cancer. The sequence is built from TRBV5-6 and TRBJ1-5; TRBD1 is a possible D gene, resting on 5 matching bases. The nucleotide sequence reads as follows: TGTGCCAGCAGCCGATGGGGGGAATGGGATCAGCCCCAGCATTTT. It translates to CASSRWGEWDQPQHF. The reference TRBV5-6 and TRBJ1-5 proteins fill in what lies around the CDR3, so the full variable domain reads DAGVTQSPTHLIKTRGQQVTLRCSPKSGHDTVSWYQQALGQGPQFIFQYYEEEERQRGNFPDRFSGHQFPNYSSELNVNALLLGDSALYLCASSRWGEWDQPQHFGDGTRLSIL.